The source of this TCR beta chain is a study of T cells in Graves' hyperthyroidism and ophthalmopathy. The CDR3 is made up of 12 amino acids. The V end was cut by 6 bases, the J end by 7 bases, with 12 bases between. Researchers took RNA transcripts and amplified the TCR beta CDR3 regions from them. The TCR CDR3 first-round RT-PCR relied on the HTBI primer set. A single record per CDR3 protein comes from TCRdb applying MiXCR to the multiplex PCR reads. This repertoire shows some 490,000 distinct CDR3 sequences, around 15% found once; its top ten account for 25% to 35%. This clonotype came up many times.

This clonotype was sampled from a woman aged 30 to 39 with Graves' ophthalmopathy. What was sequenced was blood. The rearrangement links TRBV12-3 or TRBV12-4 to TRBJ1-1; D gene ambiguous. The CDR3 nucleotides are TGTGCCAGCAGCCACTGGGGTAGTGAAGCTTTCTTT. It yields the protein CASSHWGSEAFF.